The rows below give T cell receptor beta chains drawn from one sample of a study of OX40 agonist ivuxolimab in advanced cancers. This table comes from immunoSEQ multiplex PCR, and its TCRdb copy is limited to in-frame clones, with some not included. In the table there are about 46,000 clones, 70% to 85% of which are singletons. The specimen comprised CD4+ or CD8+ T cells sorted from blood, sampled in a trial of the OX40 agonist ivuxolimab. Source of these receptors: an adult with an advanced solid tumor such as melanoma, head and neck, liver or kidney cancer. Each CDR3 is given with its conserved first and last residue. Fields, in order: V gene, clone size, J gene, D gene, CDR3 protein, CDR3 DNA. The D gene is left open where the match is weak. Expanded clones get a size class; other rows say once, few or many, or leave the size out.

V: TRBV6-1; size: NA; J: TRBJ1-1; D: NA; CDR3: CASGEGEAFF; DNA: TGTGCCAGCGGTGAAGGGGAAGCTTTCTTT
V: TRBV5-4; size: NA; J: TRBJ1-6; D: NA; CDR3: CASSFRDRSNSPLHF; DNA: TGTGCCAGCAGCTTCCGGGACCGCTCTAATTCACCCCTCCACTTT
V: TRBV19; size: NA; J: TRBJ2-2; D: TRBD2; CDR3: CASMGLLAGTNTGELFF; DNA: TGTGCCAGTATGGGACTCCTAGCGGGGACCAACACCGGGGAGCTGTTTTTT
V: TRBV7-8; size: NA; J: TRBJ2-7; D: TRBD1; CDR3: CASSSVGQPRYEQYF; DNA: TGTGCCAGCAGCTCAGTGGGACAGCCTCGTTACGAGCAGTACTTC
V: TRBV7-2; size: once; J: TRBJ2-3; D: NA; CDR3: CASSSRLGDTQYF; DNA: TGTGCCAGCAGCTCGAGACTCGGGGATACGCAGTATTTT
V: TRBV4-2; size: NA; J: TRBJ2-5; D: TRBD1; CDR3: CASSPGTAQETQYF; DNA: TGTGCCAGCAGCCCAGGGACAGCTCAAGAGACCCAGTACTTC
V: TRBV5-1; size: NA; J: TRBJ2-5; D: NA; CDR3: CASSLGAGETQYF; DNA: TGCGCCAGCAGCCTAGGGGCTGGGGAGACCCAGTACTTC
V: TRBV12-1; size: NA; J: TRBJ1-5; D: NA; CDR3: CASSPRQGNQPQHF; DNA: TGTGCCAGCAGCCCTCGGCAGGGAAATCAGCCCCAGCATTTT
V: TRBV6-1; size: NA; J: TRBJ1-2; D: NA; CDR3: CASSRIYGYTF; DNA: TGTGCCAGCAGCAGGATCTATGGCTACACCTTC
V: TRBV29-1; size: NA; J: TRBJ1-3; D: NA; CDR3: CSVVLPGLGSGNTIYF; DNA: TGCAGCGTTGTTTTGCCAGGCCTAGGATCTGGAAACACCATATATTTT
V: TRBV10-1; size: once; J: TRBJ1-2; D: TRBD1; CDR3: CASRPQGAANYGYTF; DNA: TGCGCCAGCAGGCCACAGGGGGCGGCTAACTATGGCTACACCTTC
V: TRBV9; size: NA; J: TRBJ1-1; D: TRBD1; CDR3: CASSGRDRGPAASNTEAFF; DNA: TGTGCCAGCAGCGGCCGGGACAGGGGACCCGCGGCAAGCAACACTGAAGCTTTCTTT
V: TRBV5-1; size: NA; J: TRBJ1-2; D: NA; CDR3: CASSLTPQGGGYTF; DNA: TGCGCCAGCAGCTTAACACCACAGGGTGGCGGCTACACCTTC
V: TRBV5-4; size: few; J: TRBJ2-2; D: TRBD2; CDR3: CASSVGGGAFTGELFF; DNA: TGTGCCAGCAGCGTCGGCGGGGGGGCCTTCACCGGGGAGCTGTTTTTT
V: TRBV2; size: NA; J: TRBJ2-3; D: NA; CDR3: CASAKGTDTQYF; DNA: TGTGCCAGCGCAAAAGGCACAGATACGCAGTATTTT
V: TRBV4-1; size: NA; J: TRBJ2-1; D: NA; CDR3: CASSQPREGSYNEQFF; DNA: TGCGCCAGCAGTCAACCACGGGAAGGGAGCTACAATGAGCAGTTCTTC
V: TRBV6-6; size: NA; J: TRBJ1-1; D: NA; CDR3: CASSPLTRGRDTEAFF; DNA: TGTGCCAGCAGCCCTCTAACACGGGGGAGGGACACTGAAGCTTTCTTT
V: TRBV4-2; size: NA; J: TRBJ2-3; D: TRBD2; CDR3: CASCRGGLADTQYF; DNA: TGTGCCAGCTGCCGGGGGGGCCTTGCAGATACGCAGTATTTT
V: TRBV28; size: once; J: TRBJ2-4; D: TRBD1; CDR3: CTPRGQGLAKNIQYF; DNA: TGTACCCCGAGGGGACAGGGGTTAGCCAAAAACATTCAGTACTTC
V: TRBV28; size: NA; J: TRBJ1-1; D: NA; CDR3: CASSSQGTEAFF; DNA: TGTGCCAGCAGTTCACAGGGCACTGAAGCTTTCTTT
V: TRBV19; size: NA; J: TRBJ1-1; D: TRBD1; CDR3: CASSMGQGAHF; DNA: TGTGCCAGTAGTATGGGGCAGGGGGCCCACTTT
V: TRBV30; size: once; J: TRBJ2-3; D: NA; CDR3: CAWSLQARDTQYF; DNA: TGTGCCTGGAGCCTTCAGGCTAGGGATACGCAGTATTTT
V: TRBV5-6; size: NA; J: TRBJ2-1; D: NA; CDR3: CASSLERSYNEQFF; DNA: TGTGCCAGCAGCTTGGAACGTTCCTACAATGAGCAGTTCTTC
V: TRBV7-2; size: NA; J: TRBJ2-2; D: NA; CDR3: CASTPQGGNTGELFF; DNA: TGTGCCAGCACTCCTCAGGGGGGGAACACCGGGGAGCTGTTTTTT
V: TRBV18; size: once; J: TRBJ2-2; D: TRBD1; CDR3: CASSPLRDRGNGELFF; DNA: TGTGCCAGCTCACCACTTCGGGACAGGGGAAACGGGGAGCTGTTTTTT
V: TRBV5-6; size: NA; J: TRBJ1-2; D: NA; CDR3: CASSTRGRTNGYTF; DNA: TGTGCCAGCAGTACGAGGGGACGTACGAATGGCTACACCTTC
V: TRBV11-3; size: NA; J: TRBJ2-7; D: NA; CDR3: CASSLEQGRDEQYF; DNA: TGTGCCAGCAGCTTGGAACAGGGAAGAGACGAGCAGTACTTC
V: TRBV18; size: NA; J: TRBJ1-2; D: NA; CDR3: CASSPPQEAGYTF; DNA: TGTGCCAGCTCACCACCACAGGAGGCTGGCTACACCTTC
V: TRBV15; size: once; J: TRBJ2-1; D: NA; CDR3: CATSRDVGTGNEQFF; DNA: TGTGCCACCAGCAGAGACGTTGGGACGGGCAATGAGCAGTTCTTC
V: TRBV30; size: NA; J: TRBJ1-6; D: NA; CDR3: CAQRGVINNSPLHF; DNA: TGTGCCCAACGGGGGGTGATTAATAATTCACCCCTCCACTTT
V: TRBV5-1; size: NA; J: TRBJ2-3; D: TRBD1; CDR3: CASSLGQGSDTQYF; DNA: TGCGCCAGCAGCCTCGGACAGGGATCAGATACGCAGTATTTT
V: TRBV2; size: NA; J: TRBJ1-6; D: NA; CDR3: CASSEARREALHF; DNA: TGTGCCAGCAGTGAAGCTCGGCGGGAGGCCCTCCACTTT
V: TRBV7-2; size: NA; J: TRBJ1-4; D: NA; CDR3: CASSLVVARAANEKLFF; DNA: TGTGCCAGCAGCTTAGTCGTAGCCCGCGCGGCTAATGAAAAACTGTTTTTT
V: TRBV6-1; size: NA; J: TRBJ2-7; D: NA; CDR3: CASSEARSWGSGNYEQYF; DNA: TGTGCCAGCAGTGAAGCGCGAAGTTGGGGTTCTGGAAACTACGAGCAGTACTTC
V: TRBV4-2; size: NA; J: TRBJ1-6; D: NA; CDR3: CASSQDLTSSYNSPLHF; DNA: TGTGCCAGCAGCCAAGATCTCACTAGCTCCTATAATTCACCCCTCCACTTT
V: TRBV6-1; size: NA; J: TRBJ2-3; D: NA; CDR3: CASTTTYTQYF; DNA: TGTGCCAGCACCACGACCTATACGCAGTATTTT
V: TRBV6-1; size: NA; J: TRBJ1-6; D: NA; CDR3: CASVERPARDSPLHF; DNA: TGTGCCAGCGTGGAGAGGCCAGCTAGGGATTCACCCCTCCACTTT
V: TRBV6-5; size: NA; J: TRBJ2-7; D: NA; CDR3: CASSYGHASYEQYF; DNA: TGTGCCAGCAGTTATGGACATGCCTCCTACGAGCAGTACTTC
V: TRBV4-1; size: NA; J: TRBJ1-4; D: NA; CDR3: CASSQDGGGANEKLFF; DNA: TGCGCCAGCAGCCAAGATGGGGGGGGAGCTAATGAAAAACTGTTTTTT
V: TRBV10-3; size: NA; J: TRBJ1-4; D: NA; CDR3: CAISEGRGDKLFF; DNA: TGTGCCATCAGTGAGGGGAGGGGAGACAAACTGTTTTTT
V: TRBV19; size: NA; J: TRBJ2-2; D: TRBD1; CDR3: CATQSGQRTGELFF; DNA: TGTGCCACCCAATCGGGACAGAGGACCGGGGAGCTGTTTTTT
V: TRBV30; size: once; J: TRBJ1-1; D: NA; CDR3: CAWSDTGNTEAFF; DNA: TGTGCCTGGAGTGATACAGGGAACACTGAAGCTTTCTTT
V: TRBV4-2; size: NA; J: TRBJ1-1; D: NA; CDR3: CASSPKGDSNTEAFF; DNA: TGTGCCAGCAGCCCCAAGGGGGACTCGAACACTGAAGCTTTCTTT
V: TRBV9; size: NA; J: TRBJ1-1; D: NA; CDR3: CASSVDGGYTEAFF; DNA: TGTGCCAGCAGCGTAGATGGGGGATACACTGAAGCTTTCTTT
V: TRBV7-9; size: NA; J: TRBJ2-1; D: TRBD2; CDR3: CASSSTRLAGVGSYNEQFF; DNA: TGTGCCAGCAGCTCCACTCGACTAGCGGGTGTCGGCTCCTACAATGAGCAGTTCTTC
V: TRBV27; size: NA; J: TRBJ2-7; D: TRBD2; CDR3: CASSNLAGGPYEQYF; DNA: TGTGCCAGCAGTAATCTAGCGGGGGGACCCTACGAGCAGTACTTC
V: TRBV7-2; size: NA; J: TRBJ2-1; D: TRBD1; CDR3: CASSLPDRGFNEQFF; DNA: TGTGCCAGCAGTTTACCGGACAGGGGATTCAATGAGCAGTTCTTC
V: TRBV9; size: NA; J: TRBJ2-3; D: NA; CDR3: CASSATPGVDTQYF; DNA: TGTGCCAGCAGTGCCACCCCGGGAGTAGATACGCAGTATTTT
V: TRBV7-8; size: NA; J: TRBJ2-3; D: TRBD2; CDR3: CASSSRTSGGMTDTQYF; DNA: TGTGCCAGCAGCTCACGGACTAGCGGGGGGATGACAGATACGCAGTATTTT
V: TRBV5-5; size: NA; J: TRBJ1-1; D: NA; CDR3: CASSLGVGNTEAFF; DNA: TGTGCCAGCAGCTTGGGGGTTGGGAACACTGAAGCTTTCTTT
V: TRBV5-4; size: once; J: TRBJ1-2; D: NA; CDR3: CASSDYRVGNYGYTF; DNA: TGTGCCAGCAGCGATTACAGGGTAGGCAACTATGGCTACACCTTC
V: TRBV7-9; size: NA; J: TRBJ1-2; D: NA; CDR3: CASSPGLTLHGYTF; DNA: TGTGCCAGCAGCCCGGGCCTGACCCTTCATGGCTACACCTTC
V: TRBV7-9; size: NA; J: TRBJ1-1; D: NA; CDR3: CASSPSLNTEAFF; DNA: TGTGCCAGCAGCCCCTCCCTGAACACTGAAGCTTTCTTT
V: TRBV29-1; size: NA; J: TRBJ1-2; D: TRBD1; CDR3: CSVTTGVGYTF; DNA: TGCAGCGTTACAACAGGGGTTGGCTACACCTTC
V: TRBV9; size: NA; J: TRBJ2-7; D: NA; CDR3: CASSVEVWDEQYF; DNA: TGTGCCAGCAGCGTAGAGGTCTGGGACGAGCAGTACTTC
V: TRBV11-3; size: few; J: TRBJ1-5; D: NA; CDR3: CASSLERCHF; DNA: TGTGCCAGCAGCTTAGAACGTTGCCATTTT
V: TRBV5-6; size: NA; J: TRBJ1-1; D: TRBD1; CDR3: CASNPRGTNTEAFF; DNA: TGTGCCAGCAACCCCAGGGGGACGAACACTGAAGCTTTCTTT
V: TRBV2; size: few; J: TRBJ1-2; D: NA; CDR3: CASVLGGSYTF; DNA: TGTGCCAGCGTCCTTGGGGGAAGTTACACCTTC
V: TRBV7-8; size: once; J: TRBJ1-2; D: NA; CDR3: CASSLRGGYTF; DNA: TGTGCCAGCAGCTTAAGGGGCGGCTACACCTTC
V: TRBV7-7; size: NA; J: TRBJ1-5; D: TRBD1; CDR3: CASSHTGVSNQPQHF; DNA: TGTGCTAGCAGTCATACAGGGGTTAGCAATCAGCCCCAGCATTTT